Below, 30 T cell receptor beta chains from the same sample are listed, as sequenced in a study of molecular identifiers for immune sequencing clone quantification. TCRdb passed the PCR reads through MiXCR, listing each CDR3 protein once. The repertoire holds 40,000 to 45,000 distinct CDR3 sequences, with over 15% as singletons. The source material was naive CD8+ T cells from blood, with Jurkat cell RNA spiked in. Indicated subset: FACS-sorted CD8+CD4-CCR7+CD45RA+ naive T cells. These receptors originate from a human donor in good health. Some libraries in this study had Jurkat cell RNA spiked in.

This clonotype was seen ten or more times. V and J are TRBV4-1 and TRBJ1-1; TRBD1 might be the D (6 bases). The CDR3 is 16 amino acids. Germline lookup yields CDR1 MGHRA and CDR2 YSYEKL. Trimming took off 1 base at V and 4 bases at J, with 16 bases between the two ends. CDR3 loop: CASSQVLGAGATEAFF. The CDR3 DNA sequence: TGCGCCAGCAGCCAAGTACTCGGGGCAGGGGCCACTGAAGCTTTCTTT.

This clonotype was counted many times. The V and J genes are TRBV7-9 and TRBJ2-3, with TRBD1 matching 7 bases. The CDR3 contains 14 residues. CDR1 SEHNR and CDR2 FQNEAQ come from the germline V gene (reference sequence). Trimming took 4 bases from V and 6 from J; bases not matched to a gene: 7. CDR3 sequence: CASSSTTGADTQYF. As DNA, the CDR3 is TGTGCCAGCAGCTCGACCACAGGGGCCGATACGCAGTATTTT.

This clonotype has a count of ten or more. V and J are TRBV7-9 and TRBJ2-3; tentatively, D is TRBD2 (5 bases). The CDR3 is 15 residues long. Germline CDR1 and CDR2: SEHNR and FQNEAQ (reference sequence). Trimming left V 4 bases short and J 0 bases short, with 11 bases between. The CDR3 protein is CASSSRTDSTDTQYF. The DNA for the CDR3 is TGTGCCAGCAGCTCCCGGACTGACAGCACAGATACGCAGTATTTT.

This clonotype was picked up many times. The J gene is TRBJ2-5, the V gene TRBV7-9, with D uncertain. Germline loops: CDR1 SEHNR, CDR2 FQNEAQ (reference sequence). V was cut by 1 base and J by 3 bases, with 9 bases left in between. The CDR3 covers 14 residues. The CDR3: CASSLEGGKETQYF. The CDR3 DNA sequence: TGTGCCAGCAGCTTAGAGGGCGGAAAAGAGACCCAGTACTTC.

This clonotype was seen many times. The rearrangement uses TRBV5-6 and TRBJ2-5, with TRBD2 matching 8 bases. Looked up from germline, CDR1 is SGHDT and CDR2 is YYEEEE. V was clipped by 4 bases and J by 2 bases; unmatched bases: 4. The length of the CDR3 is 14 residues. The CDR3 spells CASSELAEQETQYF. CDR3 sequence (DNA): TGTGCCAGCAGCGAACTAGCGGAACAAGAGACCCAGTACTTC.

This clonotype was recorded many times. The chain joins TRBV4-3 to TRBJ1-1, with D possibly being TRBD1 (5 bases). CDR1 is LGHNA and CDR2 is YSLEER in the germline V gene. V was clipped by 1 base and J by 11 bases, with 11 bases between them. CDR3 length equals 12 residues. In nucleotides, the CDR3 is TGCGCCAGCAGCCAAGTAGGACGGGGCGCTTTCTTT. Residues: CASSQVGRGAFF.

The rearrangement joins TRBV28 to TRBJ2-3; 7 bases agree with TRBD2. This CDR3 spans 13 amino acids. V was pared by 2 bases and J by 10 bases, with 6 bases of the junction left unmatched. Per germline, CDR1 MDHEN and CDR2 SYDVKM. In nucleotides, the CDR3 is TGTGCCAGCAGTTTAACGGCGGGGGACTCGCAGTATTTT. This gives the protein CASSLTAGDSQYF.

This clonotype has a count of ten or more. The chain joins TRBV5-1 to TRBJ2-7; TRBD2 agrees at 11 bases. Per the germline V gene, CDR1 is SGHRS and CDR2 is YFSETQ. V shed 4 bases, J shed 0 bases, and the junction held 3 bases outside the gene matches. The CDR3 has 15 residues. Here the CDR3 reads CASSVTSGSSYEQYF. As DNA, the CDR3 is TGCGCCAGCAGCGTAACTAGCGGGAGCTCCTACGAGCAGTACTTC.

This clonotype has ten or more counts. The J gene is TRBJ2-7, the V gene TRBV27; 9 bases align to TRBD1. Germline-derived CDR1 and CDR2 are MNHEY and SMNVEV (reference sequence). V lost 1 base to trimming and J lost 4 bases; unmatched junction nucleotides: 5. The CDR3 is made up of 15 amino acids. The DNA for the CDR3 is TGTGCCAGCAGTTTATTAGGGACAGGGCTTTACGAGCAGTACTTC. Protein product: CASSLLGTGLYEQYF.

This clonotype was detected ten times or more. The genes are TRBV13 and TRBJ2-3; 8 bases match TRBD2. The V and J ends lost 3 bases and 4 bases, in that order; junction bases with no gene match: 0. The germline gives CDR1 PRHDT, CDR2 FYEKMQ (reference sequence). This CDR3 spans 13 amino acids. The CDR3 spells CASSLTSADTQYF. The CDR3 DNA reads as TGTGCCAGCAGCTTGACTAGCGCAGATACGCAGTATTTT.

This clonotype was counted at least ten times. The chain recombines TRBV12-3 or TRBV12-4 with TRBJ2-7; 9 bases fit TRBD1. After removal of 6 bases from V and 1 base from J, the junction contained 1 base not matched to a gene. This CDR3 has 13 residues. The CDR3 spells CASRGQGSYEQYF. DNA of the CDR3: TGTGCCAGCAGAGGACAGGGGTCCTACGAGCAGTACTTC.

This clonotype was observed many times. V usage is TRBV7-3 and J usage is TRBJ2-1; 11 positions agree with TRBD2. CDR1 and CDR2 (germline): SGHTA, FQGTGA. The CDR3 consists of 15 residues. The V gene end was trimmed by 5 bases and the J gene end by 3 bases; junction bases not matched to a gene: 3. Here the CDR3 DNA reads TGTGCCAGCAGCCAGACTAGCGGGATCTACAATGAGCAGTTCTTC. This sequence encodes CASSQTSGIYNEQFF.

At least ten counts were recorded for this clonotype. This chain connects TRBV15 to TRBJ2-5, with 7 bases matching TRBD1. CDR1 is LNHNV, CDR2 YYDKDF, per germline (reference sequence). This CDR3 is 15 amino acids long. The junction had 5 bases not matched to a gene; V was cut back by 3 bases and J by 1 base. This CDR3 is CATSSARGSQETQYF. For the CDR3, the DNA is TGTGCCACCAGCAGTGCCAGGGGGAGCCAAGAGACCCAGTACTTC.

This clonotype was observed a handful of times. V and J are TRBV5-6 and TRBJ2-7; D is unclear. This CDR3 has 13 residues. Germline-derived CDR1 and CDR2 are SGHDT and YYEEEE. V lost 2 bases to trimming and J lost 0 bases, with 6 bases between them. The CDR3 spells CASSFGYSYEQYF. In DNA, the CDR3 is TGTGCCAGCAGCTTCGGCTACTCCTACGAGCAGTACTTC.

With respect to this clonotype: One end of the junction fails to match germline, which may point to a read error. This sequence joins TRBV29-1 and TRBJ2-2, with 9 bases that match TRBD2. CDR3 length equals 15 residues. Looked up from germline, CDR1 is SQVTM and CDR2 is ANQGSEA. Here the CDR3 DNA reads TGCAGCGTCGCTAGACTAGCGGCGAACACCGGGGGGCTGGTTTTT. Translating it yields CSVARLAANTGGLVF.

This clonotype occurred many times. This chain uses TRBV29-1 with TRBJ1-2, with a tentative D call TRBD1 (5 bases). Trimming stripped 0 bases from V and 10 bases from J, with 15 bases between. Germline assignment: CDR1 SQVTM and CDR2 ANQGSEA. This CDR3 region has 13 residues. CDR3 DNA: TGCAGCGTTGAAGATGGGGCAGGACCCGACTACACCTTC. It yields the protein CSVEDGAGPDYTF. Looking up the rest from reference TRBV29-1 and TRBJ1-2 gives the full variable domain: SAVISQKPSRDICQRGTSLTIQCQVDSQVTMMFWYRQQPGQSLTLIATANQGSEATYESGFVIDKFPISRPNLTFSTLTVSNMSPEDSSIYLCSVEDGAGPDYTFGSGTRLTVV.

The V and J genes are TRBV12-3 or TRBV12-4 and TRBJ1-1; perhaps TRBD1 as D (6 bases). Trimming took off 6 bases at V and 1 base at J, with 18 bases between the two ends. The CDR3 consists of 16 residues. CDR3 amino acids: CASSPTGFWANTEAFF. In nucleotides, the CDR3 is TGTGCCAGCAGCCCAACAGGGTTTTGGGCGAACACTGAAGCTTTCTTT.

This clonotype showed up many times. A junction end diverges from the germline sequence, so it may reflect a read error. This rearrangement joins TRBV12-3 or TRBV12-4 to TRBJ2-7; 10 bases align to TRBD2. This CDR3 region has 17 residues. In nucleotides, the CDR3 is TGTGCCAGCAGTATAGCGGGGGGCCGCCGACTCGGCTACGAGCAGTACTTC. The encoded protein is CASSIAGGRRLGYEQYF.

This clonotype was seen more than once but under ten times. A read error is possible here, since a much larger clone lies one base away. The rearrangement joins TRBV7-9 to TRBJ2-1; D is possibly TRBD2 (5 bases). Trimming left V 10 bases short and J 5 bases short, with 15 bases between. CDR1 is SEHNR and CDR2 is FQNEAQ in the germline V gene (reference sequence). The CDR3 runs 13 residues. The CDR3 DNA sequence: TGTGCCATTGATACTAGGATCGACAATGAGCAGTTCTTC. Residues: CAIDTRIDNEQFF.

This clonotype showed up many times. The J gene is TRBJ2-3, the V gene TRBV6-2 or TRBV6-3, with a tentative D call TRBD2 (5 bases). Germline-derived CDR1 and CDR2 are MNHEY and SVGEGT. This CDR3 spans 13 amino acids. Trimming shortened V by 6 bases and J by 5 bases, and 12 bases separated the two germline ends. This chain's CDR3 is CASSWTVQDTQYF. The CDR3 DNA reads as TGTGCCAGCAGCTGGACTGTGCAAGATACGCAGTATTTT.

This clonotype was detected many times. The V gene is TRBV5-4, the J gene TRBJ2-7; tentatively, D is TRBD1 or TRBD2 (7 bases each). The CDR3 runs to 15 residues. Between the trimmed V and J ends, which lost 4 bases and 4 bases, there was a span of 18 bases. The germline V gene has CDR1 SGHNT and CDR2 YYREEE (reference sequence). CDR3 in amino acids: CASSNDQGGGYEQYF. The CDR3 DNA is TGTGCCAGCAGCAACGACCAGGGGGGAGGGTACGAGCAGTACTTC.

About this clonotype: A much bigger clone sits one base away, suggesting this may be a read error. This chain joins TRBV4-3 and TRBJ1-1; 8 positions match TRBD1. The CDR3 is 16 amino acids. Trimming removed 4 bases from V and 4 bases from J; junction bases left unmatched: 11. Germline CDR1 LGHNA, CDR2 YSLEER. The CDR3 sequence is CASSLGQALRGTEAFF. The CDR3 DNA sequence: TGCGCCAGCAGCCTGGGACAGGCGTTGCGGGGCACTGAAGCTTTCTTT.

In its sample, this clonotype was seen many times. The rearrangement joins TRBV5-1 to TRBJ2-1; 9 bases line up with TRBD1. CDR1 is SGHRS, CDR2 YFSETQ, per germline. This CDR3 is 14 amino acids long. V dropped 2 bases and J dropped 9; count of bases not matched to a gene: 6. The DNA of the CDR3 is TGCGCCAGCAGCTTTACAGGGGGCGCATTTGAGCAGTTCTTC. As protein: CASSFTGGAFEQFF.

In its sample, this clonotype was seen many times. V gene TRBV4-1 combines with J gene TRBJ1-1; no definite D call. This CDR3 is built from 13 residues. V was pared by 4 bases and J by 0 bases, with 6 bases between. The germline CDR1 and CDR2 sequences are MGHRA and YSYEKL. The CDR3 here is CASSPMMNTEAFF. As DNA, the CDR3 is TGCGCCAGCAGCCCAATGATGAACACTGAAGCTTTCTTT.

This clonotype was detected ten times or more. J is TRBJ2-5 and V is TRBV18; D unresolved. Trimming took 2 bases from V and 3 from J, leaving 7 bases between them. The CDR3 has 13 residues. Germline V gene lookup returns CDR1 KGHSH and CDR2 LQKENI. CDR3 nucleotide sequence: TGTGCCAGCTCACCAAGCACAGAAGAGACCCAGTACTTC. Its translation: CASSPSTEETQYF.

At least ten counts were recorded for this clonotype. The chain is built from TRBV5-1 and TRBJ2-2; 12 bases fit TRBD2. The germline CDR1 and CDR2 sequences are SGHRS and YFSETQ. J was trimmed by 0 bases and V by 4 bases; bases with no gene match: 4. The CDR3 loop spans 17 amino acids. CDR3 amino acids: CASSPTSGRTNTGELFF. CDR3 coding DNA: TGCGCCAGCAGCCCGACTAGCGGGAGAACGAACACCGGGGAGCTGTTTTTT.

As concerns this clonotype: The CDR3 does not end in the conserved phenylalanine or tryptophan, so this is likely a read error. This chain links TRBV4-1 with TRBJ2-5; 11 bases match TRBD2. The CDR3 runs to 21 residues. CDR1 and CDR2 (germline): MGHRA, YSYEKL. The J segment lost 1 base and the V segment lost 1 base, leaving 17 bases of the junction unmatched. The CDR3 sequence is CASSQVPNPGRLAGIQETQYS. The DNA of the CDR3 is TGCGCCAGCAGCCAAGTTCCAAACCCCGGCCGACTAGCGGGAATCCAAGAGACCCAGTACTCC.

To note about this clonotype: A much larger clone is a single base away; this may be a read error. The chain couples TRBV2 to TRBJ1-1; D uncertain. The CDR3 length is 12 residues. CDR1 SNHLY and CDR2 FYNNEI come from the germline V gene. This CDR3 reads CASGWENTEALF. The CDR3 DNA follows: TGTGCCAGCGGCTGGGAGAACACTGAAGCTCTCTTT.

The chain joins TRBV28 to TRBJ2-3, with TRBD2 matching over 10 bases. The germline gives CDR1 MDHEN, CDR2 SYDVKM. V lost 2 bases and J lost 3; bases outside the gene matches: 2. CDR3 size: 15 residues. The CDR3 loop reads CASSLTSGNTDTQYF. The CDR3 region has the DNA TGTGCCAGCAGTTTAACTAGCGGGAATACAGATACGCAGTATTTT. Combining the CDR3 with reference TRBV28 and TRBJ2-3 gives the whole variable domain DVKVTQSSRYLVKRTGEKVFLECVQDMDHENMFWYRQDPGLGLRLIYFSYDVKMKEKGDIPEGYSVSREKKERFSLILESASTNQTSMYLCASSLTSGNTDTQYFGPGTRLTVL.

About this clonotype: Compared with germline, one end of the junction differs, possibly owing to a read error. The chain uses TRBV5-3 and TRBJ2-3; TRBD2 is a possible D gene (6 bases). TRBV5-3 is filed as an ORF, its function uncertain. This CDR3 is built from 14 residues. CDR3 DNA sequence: TGTGCCAGTAGTCGGGAGTTTCTGACAGATACGCGGTATTTT. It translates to CASSREFLTDTRYF.